The 21 T cell receptor beta chains below come from one sample, sequenced in a study of blood T cell repertoires in COVID-19. Measured with immunoSEQ multiplex PCR; TCRdb has only the in-frame clones, and not every one. The top ten clones hold roughly 0.6% of a sample with some 150,000 clones, roughly 80% of them seen once. The sequenced sample consisted of peripheral blood. All receptors come from a man aged 55-75 years with acute or convalescent COVID-19.

The rearrangement joins TRBV3-1 (or the pseudogene TRBV3-2) to TRBJ2-3; weak D call: TRBD2 (6 bases). Trimming shortened V by 2 bases and J by 4 bases, and 7 bases separated the two germline ends. The germline V gene encodes CDR1 LGHDT and CDR2 YNNKEL (reference sequence). The CDR3 consists of 13 residues. In nucleotides, the CDR3 is TGTGCCAGCAGCCAATGGGGGGCAGATACGCAGTATTTT. Translation: CASSQWGADTQYF.

The J gene is TRBJ2-5, the V gene TRBV18, with D tentatively TRBD2 (6 bases). Trimming took off 3 bases at V and 4 bases at J, with 6 bases between the two ends. The CDR3 length is 12 residues. Germline CDR1 KGHSH, CDR2 LQKENI. The CDR3 DNA reads TGTGCCAGCTCACCGGGGGGAGAGACCCAGTACTTC. Its translation: CASSPGGETQYF.

The chain couples TRBV10-3 to TRBJ2-2; D remains unclear. The CDR3 has 14 residues. Germline V gene sequence: CDR1 ENHRY, CDR2 SYGVKD. V dropped 10 bases and J dropped 2 bases, with 14 bases sitting between them. Here the CDR3 DNA reads TGTGCCACTAGTCCAAAGGAAAACACCGGGGAGCTGTTTTTT. Residues: CATSPKENTGELFF.

The chain recombines TRBV20-1 with TRBJ2-7, with 13 bases that match TRBD2. This CDR3 comprises 16 residues. V was clipped by 3 bases and J by 3 bases; unmatched bases: 8. The germline V gene encodes CDR1 DFQATT and CDR2 SNEGSKA (reference sequence). The CDR3 here is CSASEGLAGLNYEQYF. For the CDR3, the DNA is TGCAGTGCTAGTGAGGGACTAGCGGGGCTTAACTACGAGCAGTACTTC.

This clone was seen once. The V call is TRBV19, the J call TRBJ1-4, with 9 bases identical to TRBD1. Germline CDR1 and CDR2: LNHDA and SQIVND (reference sequence). This CDR3 has 13 residues. V gave up 9 bases and J gave up 4 bases; unmatched junction bases: 3. The DNA of the CDR3 is TGTGCCAGCGGGACAGGGCTTAATGAAAAACTGTTTTTT. This codes for CASGTGLNEKLFF.

The V call is TRBV11-1, the J call TRBJ2-2, with TRBD2 matching over 9 bases. CDR3 size: 12 residues. The germline CDR1 and CDR2 sequences are SGHAT and FQDESV (reference sequence). The J segment lost 9 bases and the V segment lost 9 bases, leaving 5 bases of the junction unmatched. The DNA of the CDR3 is TGTGCCAGTTCTAGCGGGATTAGGGAGCTGTTTTTT. It is translated as CASSSGIRELFF.

V is TRBV28 and J is TRBJ1-2; TRBD1 aligns across 7 bases. The V and J ends lost 7 bases and 8 bases, in that order; junction bases with no gene match: 13. The CDR3 is 14 amino acids. Germline CDR1 and CDR2: MDHEN and SYDVKM. CDR3 protein: CASTSEGGALGYTF. The CDR3 DNA follows: TGTGCCAGCACCTCCGAAGGGGGCGCGTTGGGCTACACCTTC.

This chain uses TRBV5-8 with TRBJ2-5; 10 nucleotides align to TRBD1. The CDR3 is 14 residues long. In germline, CDR1 is SGHTS, CDR2 YDEGEE. V lost 4 bases, J lost 5 bases, and 5 bases stayed unmatched. The CDR3 sequence: CASSVDRGLETQYF. The DNA for the CDR3 is TGTGCCAGCAGCGTTGACAGGGGGCTTGAGACCCAGTACTTC.

The rearrangement joins TRBV3-1 (or the pseudogene TRBV3-2) to TRBJ2-7; weak D call: TRBD1 (5 bases). Germline CDR1 and CDR2: LGHDT and YNNKEL (reference sequence). The CDR3 is 14 amino acids. V was clipped by 0 bases and J by 3 bases, with 9 bases between them. CDR3 nucleotides: TGTGCCAGCAGCCAAGAGCAGGGCAACTACGAGCAGTACTTC. This translates into CASSQEQGNYEQYF.

This clone was seen once. The V gene is TRBV7-8, the J gene TRBJ2-2; 8 nucleotides agree with TRBD1. J lost 5 bases, V lost 6 bases, and 8 bases had no gene match. CDR1 is SGHVS and CDR2 is FQNEAQ in the germline V gene. The CDR3 is 15 residues long. CDR3: CASSPSQGATGELFF. Written as DNA, the CDR3 is TGTGCCAGCAGTCCGTCCCAGGGGGCTACCGGGGAGCTGTTTTTT.

This chain uses TRBV14 with TRBJ2-2; 8 positions match TRBD1. V gave up 3 bases and J gave up 3 bases; unmatched junction bases: 15. There are 19 residues in the CDR3. CDR1 is SGHDN and CDR2 is FVKESK in the germline V gene. The CDR3 spells CASSQKRPNRGLDTGELFF. Here the CDR3 DNA reads TGTGCCAGCAGCCAGAAACGACCCAACAGGGGGTTGGACACCGGGGAGCTGTTTTTT.

The J gene is TRBJ2-1, the V gene TRBV7-2; a weak D match, TRBD1 (6 bases). The CDR3 totals 18 residues. Germline CDR1 and CDR2: SGHTA and FQGNSA. V was shortened by 4 bases and J by 0 bases, with 19 bases between the two germline ends. The CDR3 DNA follows: TGTGCCAGCAGCTCTCGATTCTCACAGGGTCGCTCCTACAATGAGCAGTTCTTC. This encodes CASSSRFSQGRSYNEQFF.

The rearrangement uses TRBV6-2 or TRBV6-3 and TRBJ2-1; D gene unclear. Germline CDR1 MNHEY, CDR2 SVGEGT. Trimming stripped 6 bases from V and 5 bases from J, with 8 bases between. The CDR3 is 12 amino acids. CDR3 bases: TGTGCCAGCAGCACTACGAACAATGAGCAGTTCTTC. It translates to CASSTTNNEQFF.

This clone has only one observation. This chain uses TRBV6-6 with TRBJ2-2, with TRBD1 identical over 9 bases. The CDR3 contains 15 residues. J was trimmed by 7 bases and V by 6 bases; bases with no gene match: 9. Looked up from germline, CDR1 is MNHNY and CDR2 is SVGAGI (reference sequence). CDR3 DNA: TGTGCCAGCAGCCCGGAGGACAGGGGTGGCGGGGAGCTGTTTTTT. Translating it yields CASSPEDRGGGELFF.

In DNA form, the CDR3 reads TGTGCCAGCCGCCTTACCGGGGGTTCGGGAGCAAACTATGGCTACACCTTC. This codes for CASRLTGGSGANYGYTF. The chain carries TRBV6-2 or TRBV6-3 and TRBJ1-2; D possibly corresponds to TRBD1 (5 bases). This CDR3 region has 17 residues. The ends were cut back, 8 bases at V and 2 bases at J, with 24 bases in the middle. Germline V gives CDR1 MNHEY, CDR2 SVGEGT.

The rearrangement joins TRBV28 to TRBJ2-5, with 9 bases that match TRBD1. CDR3 size: 15 residues. Trimming took 6 bases from V and 4 from J; bases not matched to a gene: 9. The V gene's germline CDR1 is MDHEN and CDR2 SYDVKM. CDR3 residues: CASRSQGAGVETQYF. The CDR3, as DNA: TGTGCCAGCAGGTCACAGGGGGCAGGGGTAGAGACCCAGTACTTC.

The chain is built from TRBV7-2 and TRBJ2-5; no firm D call. CDR1 SGHTA and CDR2 FQGNSA come from the germline V gene. The germline V and J ends were trimmed by 1 base and 5 bases, with 17 bases remaining between them. The CDR3 has 16 amino acids. This CDR3 reads CASSLGPSMRWETQYF. The CDR3 nucleotides are TGTGCCAGCAGCTTAGGGCCGTCAATGAGGTGGGAGACCCAGTACTTC.

V usage is TRBV5-1 and J usage is TRBJ2-5; D is perhaps TRBD1 (6 bases). Germline-derived CDR1 and CDR2 are SGHRS and YFSETQ. The germline V and J ends were trimmed by 3 bases and 5 bases, with 14 bases remaining between them. The CDR3 covers 14 residues. The CDR3 protein is CASSSGTKGETQYF. The CDR3 DNA follows: TGCGCCAGCAGCTCTGGGACAAAAGGGGAGACCCAGTACTTC.

This chain's CDR3 is CASTRQASNTGELFF. The CDR3 nucleotides are TGTGCCAGTACTCGACAGGCTTCGAACACCGGGGAGCTGTTTTTT. The chain has TRBV19 and TRBJ2-2; possibly TRBD1 for D (6 bases). CDR1 LNHDA and CDR2 SQIVND come from the germline V gene (reference sequence). The CDR3 spans 15 residues. V was pared by 7 bases and J by 0 bases, with 12 bases between.

The chain employs TRBV4-1 and TRBJ2-5; no definite D call. Between the trimmed V and J ends, which lost 0 bases and 1 base, there was a span of 6 bases. Looked up from germline, CDR1 is MGHRA and CDR2 is YSYEKL. The CDR3 totals 14 residues. The CDR3 DNA follows: TGCGCCAGCAGCCAAGACCATCCCCAAGAGACCCAGTACTTC. This encodes CASSQDHPQETQYF.

The chain employs TRBV15 and TRBJ1-1; 10 positions agree with TRBD1. The CDR3 length is 16 residues. Germline CDR1 is LNHNV and CDR2 is YYDKDF (reference sequence). Trimming at V came to 1 base and at J to 3 bases, leaving 5 bases not matched to a gene. CDR3 protein: CATSRARQGAHTEAFF. DNA of the CDR3: TGTGCCACCAGCAGAGCGCGACAGGGGGCTCACACTGAAGCTTTCTTT.